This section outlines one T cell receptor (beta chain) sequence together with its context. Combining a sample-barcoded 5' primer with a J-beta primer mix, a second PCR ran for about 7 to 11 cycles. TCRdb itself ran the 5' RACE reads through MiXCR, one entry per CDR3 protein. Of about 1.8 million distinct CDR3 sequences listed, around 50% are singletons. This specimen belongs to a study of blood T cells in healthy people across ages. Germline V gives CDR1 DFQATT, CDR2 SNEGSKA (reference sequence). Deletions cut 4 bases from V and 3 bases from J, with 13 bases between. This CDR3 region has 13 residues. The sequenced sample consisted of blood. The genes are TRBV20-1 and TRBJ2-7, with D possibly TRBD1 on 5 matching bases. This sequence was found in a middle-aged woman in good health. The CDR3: CSAMQGKNYEQYF. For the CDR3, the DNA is TGCAGTGCTATGCAGGGTAAGAACTACGAGCAGTACTTC.